Sequencing of this T cell receptor beta chain was carried out in a study of beta chain features in type 1 diabetes (dated by TCRdb to the late 2010s). Broadly, across the study: No differences in mean age, gender distribution, total cell number or subset yield were found between patients and healthy donors. A total of about 100,000,000 sorted cells were examined across all samples, and RNA yield correlated strongly with the number of cells per subset. The study compared TCRB repertoires of sorted circulating CD4+ T cell subsets between recently diagnosed type 1 diabetes patients and matched healthy donors. Whereas all 30 or so donors provided naive and central memory subsets, regulatory and stem cell-like memory subsets were isolated from just 8 patients and about eight healthy donors. On the study overall, not on this receptor specifically: In all four CD4+ subsets, TCRB CDR3 length was moderately but significantly shorter in type 1 diabetes patients. At VDJ recombination sites, type 1 diabetes patients had fewer insertions and more deleted nucleotides, which implies abnormalities in thymic rearrangement. HLA sub-analyses involved small numbers of individuals, so any influence of HLA type on TCRB rearrangement remained unresolved. PCR might favor shorter templates, but patient and control samples were amplified and corrected together, so any skew would affect both groups equally. Naive, central memory and regulatory TCRB repertoires appeared more similar among patients than among healthy donors. Because cDNA rather than genomic DNA was sequenced, highly expressing activated cells could have been over-represented, although no difference in activation and CD3 levels was found between groups.

Comments on this clone: The target of this receptor is not known. No base qualities exist here, and no much larger clone lies one base off it.

All of the isolated RNA was reverse transcribed with the High Capacity cDNA Reverse Transcription Kit, so expressed TCRB transcripts were sequenced. Deep immunoSEQ sequencing was applied to naive, central memory and regulatory T cell samples, giving an average of around 3.8 million total reads per sample. Sorted cells were lysed in RLT buffer, and RNA was extracted using DNase-treated RNeasy Micro or Mini kits according to cell number. To prevent cross-contamination, every cell subset was processed on its own, while patient and healthy donor samples were processed together. The immunoSEQ multiplex PCR was used to amplify TCRB sequences from cDNA, yielding 87-bp fragments that span the CDR3 region. Sequencing of the amplicons was performed on the Illumina HiSeq platform. From the authors' description of their analysis: PCR bias was computationally corrected using synthetic template baselines, reads within Hamming distance 2 were collapsed, and singletons that could not be merged were discarded. Reads were aligned against IMGT so that V, D and J genes, CDR3 length and insertions or deletions at six rearrangement sites could be assigned. Within each subset, clonotype counts were normalized to the number of sorted cells before true diversity and Gini coefficients were calculated with the tcR R package. Repertoire sharing was quantified using the overlap coefficient calculated on TCRB nucleotide sequences. TCRdb's version of the immuneACCESS table is confined to in-frame rearrangements and falls short of the full clone set. An unresolved V gene accounts for under half of the shortfall where checked; the remainder is of unknown origin. The V and J calls and clone size come from that table; D and trimming were worked out from the DNA. This sample holds some 190,000 clones; 7% to 9% were observed only once. 0.5% of the sample is in the top ten clones.

Each donor gave one peripheral blood draw, approximately 100 mL on average, collected into heparinised tubes. A BD FACSAria II was used to sort naive, central memory, regulatory and stem cell-like memory CD4+ T cells with a panel that included CD45RO, CCR7, CD25, CD127, CD95 and CD27. Every sorted population had a purity above 95%. PBMCs were isolated immediately by Lymphoprep density gradient centrifugation and stained directly without culture. To minimize batch effects, samples were stained and sorted in pairs, one healthy donor with one patient per experiment. CDR1 SGHRS and CDR2 YFSETQ are derived from the germline V gene. V drops 5 bases and J drops 0 bases, leaving 9 bases in between. From cysteine to phenylalanine, the CDR3 is 13 amino acids long. The read is trimmed to its CDR3 DNA, 39 bases read in frame from base 1.

Recombination linked TRBV5-1 to TRBJ2-7; the D segment could be TRBD2, given 5 matching bases. The sequencing input was central memory CD4+ T cells from blood. The receptor's source is a man aged 18 to 35 with type 1 diabetes. The CDR3 sequence is CASRPGNSYEQYF. The sequence in DNA is TGCGCCAGCAGACCCGGGAACTCCTACGAGCAGTACTTC. Beyond the CDR3, the reference TRBV5-1 and TRBJ2-7 genes provide the residues; the full variable domain reads: KAGVTQTPRYLIKTRGQQVTLSCSPISGHRSVSWYQQTPGQGLQFLFEYFSETQRNKGNFPGRFSGRQFSNSRSEMNVSTLELGDSALYLCASRPGNSYEQYFGPGTRLTVT.